The 18 T cell receptor beta chains below all came from one sample that was sequenced in a study of TIL therapy for anti-PD-1-resistant metastatic lung cancer (dated by TCRdb to 2020 to 2023). TCR beta CDR3 regions were amplified from genomic DNA by bias-controlled multiplex PCR with the immunoSEQ v3 hsTCRB kit. Sourced from immuneACCESS, this table was stored by TCRdb with only in-frame sequences that have V and J called. A share of the clones is absent; for the studies checked, an unresolved V gene accounts for under half, and the remainder has no known explanation. The sample records around 26,000 clones, over 55% of which are singletons. The ten largest clones add up to roughly a sixth of the sample. In the paper's terms, the time point label means: pre-treatment sample, taken before nivolumab and TIL therapy. Baseline tumor samples were excised metastases, mostly pleural nodules or supraclavicular lymph nodes, from the same resection used to grow TIL.

This specimen was tumor tissue, taken at baseline. These receptors all stem from a woman aged 25-80 years with non-small cell lung cancer.

The rearrangement joins TRBV5-4 to TRBJ2-3; D call uncertain. Germline loops: CDR1 SGHNT, CDR2 YYREEE (reference sequence). The CDR3 extends over 13 amino acids. The ends were cut back, 4 bases at V and 2 bases at J, with 8 bases in the middle. The CDR3 is CASSRGVTDTQYF. In DNA form, the CDR3 reads TGTGCCAGCAGCCGCGGAGTCACAGATACGCAGTATTTT.

The genes are TRBV14 and TRBJ1-1; maybe TRBD1 (5 bases). V lost 1 base to trimming and J lost 7 bases, with 13 bases between them. Germline CDR1 is SGHDN and CDR2 is FVKESK. The CDR3 has 14 residues. As DNA, the CDR3 is TGTGCCAGCAGCCAAGTCGGGCGGGGGTTTGAAGCTTTCTTT. This gives the protein CASSQVGRGFEAFF.

Here the CDR3 reads CASSLNYEQYF. The CDR3 DNA sequence: TGTGCCAGCAGCTTGAACTACGAGCAGTACTTC. The chain couples TRBV5-6 to TRBJ2-7; D unresolved. CDR3 length equals 11 residues. Germline CDR1 is SGHDT and CDR2 is YYEEEE. Trimming left V 1 base short and J 3 bases short, with 2 bases between.

This clone was seen only a few times. The CDR3: CASSSRTGRFYGYTF. CDR3 DNA sequence: TGTGCCAGCAGTTCACGGACAGGACGGTTTTATGGCTACACCTTC. The V and J genes are TRBV6-6 and TRBJ1-2; the match to TRBD1 covers 7 bases. With V trimmed by 4 bases and J by 5 bases, 10 bases remained unmatched. The length of the CDR3 is 15 residues. In germline, CDR1 is MNHNY, CDR2 SVGAGI (reference sequence).

V usage is TRBV10-2 and J usage is TRBJ2-5; 10 bases map to TRBD1. The CDR3 covers 14 residues. The J segment lost 1 base and the V segment lost 6 bases, leaving 2 bases of the junction unmatched. CDR1 and CDR2 (germline): WSHSY, SAAADI. The CDR3 region has the DNA TGCGCCAGCAGGACAGGGGGCCTCCAAGAGACCCAGTACTTC. Translation gives CASRTGGLQETQYF.

The V call is TRBV5-4, the J call TRBJ2-3; 7 bases match TRBD1. V trimming: 5 bases; J trimming: 6 bases; junction bases outside the gene matches: 12. CDR1 SGHNT and CDR2 YYREEE come from the germline V gene (reference sequence). The CDR3 has 15 amino acids. CDR3 DNA sequence: TGTGCCAGCAGTATAAGCGCGGACAGGCGGGATACGCAGTATTTT. As protein: CASSISADRRDTQYF.

This sequence joins TRBV27 and TRBJ2-2; possible D gene TRBD2, 6 bases. V lost 5 bases and J 1 base, leaving 23 bases between the germline ends. Germline CDR1 reads MNHEY; CDR2 reads SMNVEV (reference sequence). The CDR3 contains 19 residues. The CDR3 sequence is CASSRVFGGLGLNTGELFF. The CDR3 nucleotides read TGTGCCAGCAGTCGTGTCTTTGGGGGACTGGGGCTGAACACCGGGGAGCTGTTTTTT.

The chain's CDR3 is CASGGTGREYGYTF. The CDR3 DNA follows: TGTGCCAGCGGGGGGACAGGGAGAGAATATGGCTACACCTTC. The chain combines TRBV6-5 with TRBJ1-2; 9 bases are shared with TRBD1. CDR1 and CDR2 (germline): MNHEY, SVGAGI. V lost 8 bases and J lost 5; bases outside the gene matches: 9. This CDR3 region has 14 residues.

The genes are TRBV7-9 and TRBJ2-7; 10 bases are a match to TRBD1. The CDR3 is 16 residues long. CDR1 and CDR2 (germline): SEHNR, FQNEAQ (reference sequence). V shed 4 bases, J shed 4 bases, and the junction held 10 bases outside the gene matches. The CDR3 is CASSSNPGTGAYEQYF. The CDR3 DNA reads TGTGCCAGCAGCTCAAACCCCGGGACAGGGGCTTACGAGCAGTACTTC.

J is TRBJ2-5 and V is TRBV5-1, with D maybe TRBD1 (5 bases). The CDR3 is made up of 14 amino acids. CDR1 is SGHRS, CDR2 YFSETQ, per germline. V was trimmed by 2 bases and J by 5 bases, leaving 13 bases between them. This CDR3 is CASSLHRIGETQYF. The CDR3, as DNA: TGCGCCAGCAGCTTACACAGGATTGGTGAGACCCAGTACTTC.

There are a few counts of this clone. The rearrangement joins TRBV5-4 to TRBJ2-7; TRBD1 matches 7 bases. The CDR3 runs to 15 residues. CDR1 and CDR2 (germline): SGHNT, YYREEE (reference sequence). After removal of 3 bases from V and 2 bases from J, the junction contained 8 bases not matched to a gene. CDR3 sequence reads: CASSSQTGVTYEQYF. The CDR3 DNA follows: TGTGCCAGCAGCTCTCAAACAGGGGTTACCTACGAGCAGTACTTC.

The V and J genes are TRBV20-1 and TRBJ1-1, with 9 bases that match TRBD1. The CDR3 covers 11 residues. Germline CDR1 and CDR2: DFQATT and SNEGSKA (reference sequence). The junction had 5 bases not matched to a gene; V was cut back by 7 bases and J by 8 bases. DNA for the CDR3: TGCAGTGTTATACAGGGGGCGGAAGCTTTCTTT. It specifies CSVIQGAEAFF.

Judged by abundance, this clone is medium-sized. The V gene is TRBV6-1, the J gene TRBJ2-7; D perhaps matches TRBD1 (6 bases). Germline V gives CDR1 MNHNS, CDR2 SASEGT. V was pared by 4 bases and J by 6 bases, with 13 bases between. The CDR3 is made up of 13 amino acids. The CDR3 region is CASSGGLPGEQYF. The CDR3 nucleotides read TGTGCCAGCAGTGGGGGGCTTCCAGGCGAGCAGTACTTC.

The chain employs TRBV30 and TRBJ1-4; possibly TRBD1 for D (5 bases). Germline CDR1 and CDR2: GTSNPN and SVGIG (reference sequence). The CDR3 contains 13 residues. V lost 5 bases and J 3 bases, leaving 10 bases between the germline ends. DNA for the CDR3: TGTGCCTGGGGACGACAGTCTAATGAAAAACTGTTTTTT. Amino acids: CAWGRQSNEKLFF.

The chain carries TRBV5-1 and TRBJ2-5, with TRBD2 matching 7 bases. This CDR3 is built from 15 residues. The V gene end was trimmed by 0 bases and the J gene end by 5 bases; junction bases not matched to a gene: 7. Looked up from germline, CDR1 is SGHRS and CDR2 is YFSETQ. This chain's CDR3 is CASSLAGGEGETQYF. CDR3 nucleotides: TGCGCCAGCAGCTTGGCCGGAGGGGAGGGGGAGACCCAGTACTTC.

V and J are TRBV7-2 and TRBJ1-1; perhaps TRBD1 as D (6 bases). This CDR3 is 13 amino acids long. CDR1 and CDR2 (germline): SGHTA, FQGNSA. V was cut by 8 bases and J by 1 base, with 11 bases left in between. The CDR3 loop is CASSRGQNTEAFF. CDR3 in DNA: TGTGCCAGCTCCCGGGGACAGAACACTGAAGCTTTCTTT.

V is TRBV18 and J is TRBJ2-1; no reliable D call. Germline-derived CDR1 and CDR2 are KGHSH and LQKENI. The CDR3 is made up of 12 amino acids. Trimming removed 3 bases from V and 6 bases from J, with 6 bases in between. In nucleotides, the CDR3 is TGTGCCAGCTCACCTGAAACCAATGAGCAGTTCTTC. This sequence encodes CASSPETNEQFF.

The rearrangement uses TRBV6-1 and TRBJ2-7; 11 positions agree with TRBD2. This CDR3 contains 14 residues. The V gene end was trimmed by 6 bases and the J gene end by 3 bases; junction bases not matched to a gene: 4. Germline loops: CDR1 MNHNS, CDR2 SASEGT. The CDR3 coding sequence is TGTGCCAGCAGACTAGCGGGAGCGCACTACGAGCAGTACTTC. Translating it yields CASRLAGAHYEQYF.